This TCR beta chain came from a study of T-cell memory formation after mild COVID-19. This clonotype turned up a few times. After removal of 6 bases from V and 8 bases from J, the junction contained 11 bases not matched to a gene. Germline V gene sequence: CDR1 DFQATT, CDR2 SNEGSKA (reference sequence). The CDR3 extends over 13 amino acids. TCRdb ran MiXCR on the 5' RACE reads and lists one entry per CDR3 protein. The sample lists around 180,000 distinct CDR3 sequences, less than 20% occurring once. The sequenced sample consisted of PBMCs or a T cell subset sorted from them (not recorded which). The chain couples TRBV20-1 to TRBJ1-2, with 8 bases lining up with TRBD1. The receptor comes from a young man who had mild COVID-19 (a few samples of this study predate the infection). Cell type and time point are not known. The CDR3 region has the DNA TGCAGTGCCCAAGCAGGACAGGGTTTAGGCTACACCTTC. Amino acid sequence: CSAQAGQGLGYTF.